This T cell receptor (beta chain) was retrieved from a study of T-cell reconstitution after alpha-beta-depleted transplantation in children. The CDR3 loop spans 14 amino acids. Between the trimmed V and J ends, which lost 1 base and 2 bases, there was a span of 8 bases. CDR1 is LGHNA and CDR2 is YSLEER in the germline V gene. For TCRbeta, the library was prepared with unique molecular identifiers. Via MiXCR, TCRdb re-called the PCR reads, giving one row per CDR3 protein. The sample lists approximately 70,000 distinct CDR3 sequences; 4% to 5% were seen once. This clonotype came up many times. The origin of this receptor is a boy younger than two who had a stem cell transplant for acute myeloid leukemia, so the T cells may come from the graft donor. Material: PBMCs, mostly from graft donor cells, obtained 180 days after TCRalphabeta/CD19-depleted stem cell transplant. The rearrangement uses TRBV4-3 and TRBJ1-2, with D tentatively TRBD1 (5 bases). For the CDR3, the DNA is TGCGCCAGCAGCCAAGTGACAGTCAACTATGGCTACACCTTC. This gives the protein CASSQVTVNYGYTF.